The 30 T cell receptor beta chains given below trace back to one sample, sequenced in a study of T cells after yellow fever vaccination. MiXCR, applied by TCRdb to the 5' RACE reads, yields one record per CDR3 protein. The sample gives around 590,000 distinct CDR3 sequences, 12% of which show up once; 15% is in the top ten. The sequenced sample was PBMCs, obtained on the day of the yellow fever booster vaccination. All receptors derive from a man under 40 who received the YFV17D yellow fever vaccine.

This clonotype was picked up a small number of times. V is TRBV24-1 and J is TRBJ2-3, with D possibly TRBD2 on 6 matching bases. Germline V gene sequence: CDR1 KGHDR, CDR2 SFDVKD. The CDR3 spans 16 residues. Trimming shortened V by 2 bases and J by 0 bases, and 11 bases separated the two germline ends. The CDR3 bases are TGTGCCACCAGTGATTGGGTGGCGGGAAGCACAGATACGCAGTATTTT. This translates into CATSDWVAGSTDTQYF.

In its sample, this clonotype was seen a few times. The genes are TRBV12-3 or TRBV12-4 and TRBJ2-3; the D gene is possibly TRBD1 (6 bases). V lost 3 bases and J 4 bases, leaving 11 bases between the germline ends. The CDR3 has 14 amino acids. In nucleotides, the CDR3 is TGTGCCAGCAGTTTGCCAGGGGTAGCAGATACGCAGTATTTT. Protein product: CASSLPGVADTQYF.

This clonotype appeared a few times. The chain joins TRBV7-8 to TRBJ2-7; 8 bases fit TRBD1. Germline V lookup: CDR1 SGHVS, CDR2 FQNEAQ. The CDR3 loop spans 18 amino acids. With V trimmed by 3 bases and J by 6 bases, 19 bases remained unmatched. As DNA, the CDR3 is TGTGCCAGCAGCTTGTGGTCCCGGGACAGGACCAGGGCCCTCGAGCAGTACTTC. The encoded protein is CASSLWSRDRTRALEQYF. The full variable domain, with the rest looked up from reference TRBV7-8 and TRBJ2-7, is GAGVSQSPRYKVAKRGQDVALRCDPISGHVSLFWYQQALGQGPEFLTYFQNEAQLDKSGLPSDRFFAERPEGSVSTLKIQRTQQEDSAVYLCASSLWSRDRTRALEQYFGPGTRLTVT.

This clonotype was detected only a few times. The chain links TRBV14 to TRBJ2-2; D perhaps matches TRBD1 (6 bases). The CDR3 is 15 residues long. The germline gives CDR1 SGHDN, CDR2 FVKESK. The V end lost 3 bases, the J end lost 9 bases, and 17 bases lay between the germline ends. CDR3 nucleotides: TGTGCCAGCAGCCACCGCAGGGGACCGATAAGGGAGCTGTTTTTT. Its translation is CASSHRRGPIRELFF.

This clonotype has more than one count but fewer than ten. The chain combines TRBV5-1 with TRBJ2-1; 7 bases match TRBD2. The CDR3 is 20 amino acids. The V gene end was trimmed by 1 base and the J gene end by 4 bases; junction bases not matched to a gene: 20. Germline V gene lookup returns CDR1 SGHRS and CDR2 YFSETQ. The CDR3 loop reads CASSLLGPRLAGVKYNEQFF. DNA for the CDR3: TGCGCCAGCAGCTTGTTGGGACCTCGCCTGGCGGGAGTGAAGTACAATGAGCAGTTCTTC. Full variable domain (outside the CDR3, taken from reference TRBV5-1 and TRBJ2-1): KAGVTQTPRYLIKTRGQQVTLSCSPISGHRSVSWYQQTPGQGLQFLFEYFSETQRNKGNFPGRFSGRQFSNSRSEMNVSTLELGDSALYLCASSLLGPRLAGVKYNEQFFGPGTRLTVL.

This clonotype was seen a few times. The chain uses TRBV5-4 and TRBJ2-7, with D perhaps TRBD2 (6 bases). The CDR3 spans 18 residues. The ends were cut back, 5 bases at V and 7 bases at J, with 31 bases in the middle. Germline loops: CDR1 SGHNT, CDR2 YYREEE (reference sequence). The CDR3 region has the DNA TGTGCCAGCAGAGAGCCTGCACACGAGCGGGCCTCTCAGGAGGAGCAGTACTTC. This translates into CASREPAHERASQEEQYF.

The CDR3 DNA is TGTGCCTGGAGTCCGGGGGGGTCCTACGAGCAGTACTTC. As protein: CAWSPGGSYEQYF. This sequence joins TRBV30 and TRBJ2-7, with 8 bases that match TRBD2. The junction had 1 base not matched to a gene; V was cut back by 2 bases and J by 1 base. This CDR3 region has 13 residues. Per germline, CDR1 GTSNPN and CDR2 SVGIG (reference sequence).

This clonotype was recorded a few times. V gene TRBV6-2 or TRBV6-3 combines with J gene TRBJ2-2; weak D call: TRBD2 (5 bases). The CDR3 has 13 residues. V was shortened by 6 bases and J by 5 bases, with 10 bases between the two germline ends. Germline-derived CDR1 and CDR2 are MNHEY and SVGEGT. The CDR3 here is CASRVGGTGELFF. The CDR3 region has the DNA TGTGCCAGCAGGGTCGGAGGAACCGGGGAGCTGTTTTTT.

This clonotype turned up a few times. The chain's CDR3 is CASSYAPGTGSGYTF. CDR3 bases: TGTGCCAGCAGTTACGCTCCCGGGACAGGGAGTGGCTACACCTTC. J is TRBJ1-2 and V is TRBV6-5; 9 positions agree with TRBD1. The V segment lost 2 bases and the J segment 7 bases; nucleotides outside the gene matches: 8. Per the germline V gene, CDR1 is MNHEY and CDR2 is SVGAGI. This CDR3 is built from 15 residues.

This chain uses TRBV6-1 with TRBJ2-1; no clear D gene. Deletions cut 6 bases from V and 9 bases from J, with 15 bases between. Germline CDR1 MNHNS, CDR2 SASEGT. This CDR3 contains 13 residues. The CDR3 loop is CASRSPLYSEQFF. As DNA, the CDR3 is TGTGCCAGCAGATCCCCCCTTTATAGTGAGCAGTTCTTC.

The V and J genes are TRBV28 and TRBJ2-5; D may be TRBD1 or TRBD2 (6 bases each). The germline gives CDR1 MDHEN, CDR2 SYDVKM. This CDR3 has 14 residues. The V and J ends lost 8 bases and 3 bases respectively, with 16 bases between them. CDR3: CASLIGGGKETQYF. DNA of the CDR3: TGTGCCAGCCTCATTGGGGGCGGGAAAGAGACCCAGTACTTC.

This chain connects TRBV20-1 to TRBJ2-1; a weak D match, TRBD2 (5 bases). Germline V gene data show CDR1 as DFQATT and CDR2 as SNEGSKA (reference sequence). Trimming took 5 bases from V and 2 from J, leaving 16 bases between them. This CDR3 has 15 amino acids. The CDR3 sequence: CSAQLKDSAYNEQFF. The CDR3 coding sequence is TGCAGTGCTCAACTGAAGGATAGCGCCTACAATGAGCAGTTCTTC.

This chain uses TRBV25-1 with TRBJ2-3; a weak D match, TRBD2 (7 bases). Trimming removed 0 bases at V and 2 bases at J, with 12 bases between. The CDR3 runs 16 residues. Germline V CDR1 and CDR2: MGHDK, SYGVNS. CDR3 in amino acids: CASSEYCGGHTDTQYF. In DNA, the CDR3 is TGTGCCAGCAGTGAATACTGCGGGGGCCACACAGATACGCAGTATTTT.

There are many counts of this clonotype. This sequence joins TRBV12-3 or TRBV12-4 and TRBJ2-2; possibly TRBD2 for D (5 bases). The germline V and J ends were trimmed by 8 bases and 7 bases, with 8 bases remaining between them. The CDR3 contains 11 residues. In DNA form, the CDR3 reads TGTGCCAGCTTGGGGAGCGGGGAGCTGTTTTTT. It codes for CASLGSGELFF.

This clonotype showed up just a few times. The chain carries TRBV20-1 and TRBJ2-3; D is perhaps TRBD1 (6 bases). V was shortened by 6 bases and J by 6 bases, with 10 bases between the two germline ends. This CDR3 is built from 11 residues. CDR1 DFQATT and CDR2 SNEGSKA come from the germline V gene (reference sequence). CDR3 region: CSAPQGDTQYF. DNA of the CDR3: TGCAGTGCGCCGCAGGGGGATACGCAGTATTTT.

This clonotype was observed many times. The chain joins TRBV12-3 or TRBV12-4 to TRBJ2-3; TRBD2 aligns across 10 bases. Germline trimming cut 4 bases from V and 0 bases from J; bases unmatched to any gene: 4. The CDR3 runs to 16 residues. For the CDR3, the DNA is TGTGCCAGCAGTTCCCGGACTAGCGGCAGCACAGATACGCAGTATTTT. Protein: CASSSRTSGSTDTQYF.

Ten or more counts support this clonotype. The chain is built from TRBV10-3 and TRBJ2-7, with D possibly matching TRBD1 (6 bases). Germline V gives CDR1 ENHRY, CDR2 SYGVKD. V lost 4 bases to trimming and J lost 7 bases, with 20 bases between them. The CDR3 extends over 15 amino acids. Written as DNA, the CDR3 is TGTGCCATCAGTGCCCTACAGGGCGTCTGGGTGGAGCAGTACTTC. Amino acids: CAISALQGVWVEQYF.

CDR3 DNA: TGTGCCAGCAGTTTTCTAGCGGCAACAGATACGCAGTATTTT. It is translated as CASSFLAATDTQYF. This chain connects TRBV12-3 or TRBV12-4 to TRBJ2-3; 7 nucleotides line up with TRBD2. This CDR3 has 14 residues. V lost 3 bases, J lost 3 bases, and 3 bases stayed unmatched.

This clonotype has only a few counts. The chain employs TRBV15 and TRBJ1-5, with D possibly matching TRBD1 (5 bases). CDR3 length: 16 amino acids. Germline V CDR1 and CDR2: LNHNV, YYDKDF (reference sequence). V was pared by 0 bases and J by 5 bases, with 14 bases between. CDR3 DNA sequence: TGTGCCACCAGCAGAGATCTCTTAAAAGGGGATCAGCCCCAGCATTTT. Its translation is CATSRDLLKGDQPQHF.

This clonotype showed up just a few times. This sequence joins TRBV5-6 and TRBJ2-7; D unresolved. This CDR3 has 15 amino acids. Trimming shortened V by 3 bases and J by 0 bases, and 13 bases separated the two germline ends. CDR1 and CDR2 (germline): SGHDT, YYEEEE. CDR3 protein: CASSSRQRSSYEQYF. In DNA form, the CDR3 reads TGTGCCAGCAGCTCGCGACAACGGAGCTCCTACGAGCAGTACTTC.

In its sample, this clonotype was seen many times. The J gene is TRBJ2-1, the V gene TRBV11-2; 7 bases are shared with TRBD2. The J segment lost 6 bases and the V segment lost 5 bases, leaving 13 bases of the junction unmatched. CDR1 and CDR2 from the germline V gene are SGHAT and FQNNGV. This CDR3 spans 16 amino acids. The CDR3 spells CASSPALAVRGNEQFF. CDR3 bases: TGTGCCAGCAGCCCCGCCCTAGCGGTCCGAGGCAATGAGCAGTTCTTC.

This clonotype was counted a few times. Relative to the germline gene, one junction end is altered; a read error may explain this. This chain connects TRBV4-3 to TRBJ2-7; 11 bases match TRBD2. The CDR3 consists of 13 residues. Per germline, CDR1 LGHNA and CDR2 YSLEER. The CDR3 coding sequence is TGCGCCAGCAGCCAAGGCCTAGCGGGAGGCCTGCACTTC. Amino acid sequence: CASSQGLAGGLHF.

The chain combines TRBV6-5 with TRBJ2-5, with a tentative D call TRBD2 (6 bases). The CDR3 length is 15 residues. The ends were cut back, 2 bases at V and 7 bases at J, with 17 bases in the middle. Germline CDR1 MNHEY, CDR2 SVGAGI. CDR3 coding DNA: TGTGCCAGCAGTTACGCCGGGACTTCTGAAGGGACCCAGTACTTC. Residues: CASSYAGTSEGTQYF.

This clonotype has just a few counts. The V gene is TRBV5-4, the J gene TRBJ2-1; D unresolved. V shed 0 bases and J shed 5 bases, with 12 bases lying between them. This CDR3 region has 15 residues. Germline V gene data show CDR1 as SGHNT and CDR2 as YYREEE (reference sequence). The CDR3 reads CASSLAVGSHNEQFF. As DNA, the CDR3 is TGTGCCAGCAGCTTGGCCGTAGGTTCCCACAATGAGCAGTTCTTC.

This chain joins TRBV20-1 and TRBJ2-3, with 11 nucleotides matching TRBD2. The trim removed 3 bases at V and 5 bases at J, leaving 7 bases unmatched. Germline V CDR1 and CDR2: DFQATT, SNEGSKA (reference sequence). The CDR3 totals 15 residues. The CDR3 sequence is CSARGLAEMGDTQYF. The CDR3, as DNA: TGCAGTGCTAGGGGACTAGCGGAAATGGGAGATACGCAGTATTTT.

This clonotype turned up a few times. The chain carries TRBV11-2 and TRBJ2-7, with TRBD2 matching over 11 bases. The CDR3 runs to 18 residues. V trimming: 1 base; J trimming: 0 bases; junction bases outside the gene matches: 8. Germline V CDR1 and CDR2: SGHAT, FQNNGV. CDR3 in DNA: TGTGCCAGCAGCTTAGTGTGGGCTAGCGGGAGGAGCTCCTACGAGCAGTACTTC. Translated: CASSLVWASGRSSYEQYF.

This sequence joins TRBV7-8 and TRBJ2-1, with 8 bases fitting TRBD1. The junction had 12 bases not matched to a gene; V was cut back by 5 bases and J by 9 bases. CDR1 is SGHVS, CDR2 FQNEAQ, per germline. The CDR3 spans 15 residues. The CDR3 DNA reads TGTGCCAGCAGCAAGACAGGGGTAGTATCTAGTGAGCAGTTCTTC. As protein: CASSKTGVVSSEQFF.

This clonotype was seen a few times. The chain joins TRBV5-1 to TRBJ2-3; 7 bases line up with TRBD2. This CDR3 is built from 15 residues. V was clipped by 6 bases and J by 3 bases; unmatched bases: 10. The germline CDR1 and CDR2 sequences are SGHRS and YFSETQ. DNA of the CDR3: TGCGCCAGCACCGAACGAGCGGGACCAACAGATACGCAGTATTTT. Its protein product is CASTERAGPTDTQYF.

This clonotype was counted between two and nine times. V is TRBV6-5 and J is TRBJ1-1; D is unclear. Trimming pared 7 bases from V and 4 bases from J, leaving 10 bases between. CDR3 length: 12 amino acids. Germline CDR1 is MNHEY and CDR2 is SVGAGI. CDR3: CASNRPGTEAFF. CDR3 bases: TGTGCCAGCAACCGCCCGGGCACTGAAGCTTTCTTT.

The DNA for the CDR3 is TGTGCCAGCAGTTACTGGGACAGGGGGCAAGCAGATACGCAGTATTTT. It is translated as CASSYWDRGQADTQYF. The chain employs TRBV6-5 and TRBJ2-3; 12 bases fit TRBD1. CDR3 length: 16 residues. The V and J ends lost 1 base and 4 bases, in that order; junction bases with no gene match: 3. Germline CDR1 reads MNHEY; CDR2 reads SVGAGI.